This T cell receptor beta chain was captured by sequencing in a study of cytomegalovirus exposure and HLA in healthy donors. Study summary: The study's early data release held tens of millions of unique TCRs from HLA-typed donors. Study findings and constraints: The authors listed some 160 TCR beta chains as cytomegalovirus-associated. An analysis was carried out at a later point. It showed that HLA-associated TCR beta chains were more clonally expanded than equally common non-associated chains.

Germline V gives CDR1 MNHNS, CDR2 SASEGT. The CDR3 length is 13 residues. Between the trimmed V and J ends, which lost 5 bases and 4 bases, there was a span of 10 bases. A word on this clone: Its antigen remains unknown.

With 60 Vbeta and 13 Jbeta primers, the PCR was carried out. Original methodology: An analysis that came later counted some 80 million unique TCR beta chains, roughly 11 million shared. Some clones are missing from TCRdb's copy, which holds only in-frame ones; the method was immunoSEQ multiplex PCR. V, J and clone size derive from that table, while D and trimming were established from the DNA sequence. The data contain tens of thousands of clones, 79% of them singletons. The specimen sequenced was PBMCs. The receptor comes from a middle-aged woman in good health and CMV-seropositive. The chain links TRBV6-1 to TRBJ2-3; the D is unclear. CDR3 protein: CASSKFVADTQYF. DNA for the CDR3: TGTGCCAGCAGTAAATTCGTCGCAGATACGCAGTATTTT.